The rows below give T cell receptor beta chains drawn from one sample of a study of blood T cells in healthy people across ages. A single record per CDR3 protein comes from TCRdb applying MiXCR to the 5' RACE reads. Here the sample spans about 2 million distinct CDR3 sequences, about 50% being singletons. The source material was blood. The origin of the receptors is a woman aged 40 to 50 in good health. CDR3s include the opening cysteine and the closing phenylalanine or tryptophan. D genes are given only for firm matches. Clone size is not always given. Where it is, it says once, few, many or a class for expanded clones.

J,size,D,V,CDR3,DNA
TRBJ2-7,NA,NA,TRBV27,CASSFLGGRGEQYF,TGTGCCAGCAGTTTCTTGGGGGGGCGGGGGGAGCAGTACTTC
TRBJ2-5,few,NA,TRBV28,CAAAGPETQYF,TGTGCCGCGGCGGGCCCAGAGACCCAGTACTTC
TRBJ2-1,few,NA,TRBV24-1,CATRAGADNEQFF,TGTGCCACCAGGGCAGGGGCTGACAATGAGCAGTTCTTC
TRBJ2-2,NA,TRBD2,TRBV28,CASSLSGGGAHTGELFF,TGTGCCAGCAGTTTATCGGGCGGGGGGGCCCACACCGGGGAGCTGTTTTTT
TRBJ2-1,NA,NA,TRBV24-1,CATSERGGAGGNEQFF,TGTGCCACCAGTGAACGAGGGGGCGCGGGGGGCAATGAGCAGTTCTTC
TRBJ2-5,few,TRBD2,TRBV5-5,CASSGPGRGQETQYF,TGTGCCAGCAGCGGACCGGGGAGGGGACAAGAGACCCAGTACTTC
TRBJ1-2,NA,NA,TRBV15,CATSRTRTVLYGYTF,TGTGCCACCAGCAGAACCCGGACAGTGTTATATGGCTACACCTTC
TRBJ2-6,NA,NA,TRBV5-1,CASSLVSGPGADVLTF,TGCGCCAGCAGCTTGGTGAGTGGCCCTGGGGCCGACGTCCTGACTTTC
TRBJ2-1,NA,NA,TRBV9,CASSSSRVSEQFF,TGTGCCAGCAGCTCAAGCAGGGTGAGTGAGCAGTTCTTC
TRBJ2-1,NA,TRBD1,TRBV6-5,CASRNRGRETQFF,TGTGCCAGCAGGAACAGGGGAAGGGAGACCCAGTTCTTC
TRBJ2-1,NA,TRBD2,TRBV7-8,CASSLEIAGGANEQFF,TGTGCCAGCAGCTTAGAAATTGCGGGGGGGGCCAATGAGCAGTTCTTC